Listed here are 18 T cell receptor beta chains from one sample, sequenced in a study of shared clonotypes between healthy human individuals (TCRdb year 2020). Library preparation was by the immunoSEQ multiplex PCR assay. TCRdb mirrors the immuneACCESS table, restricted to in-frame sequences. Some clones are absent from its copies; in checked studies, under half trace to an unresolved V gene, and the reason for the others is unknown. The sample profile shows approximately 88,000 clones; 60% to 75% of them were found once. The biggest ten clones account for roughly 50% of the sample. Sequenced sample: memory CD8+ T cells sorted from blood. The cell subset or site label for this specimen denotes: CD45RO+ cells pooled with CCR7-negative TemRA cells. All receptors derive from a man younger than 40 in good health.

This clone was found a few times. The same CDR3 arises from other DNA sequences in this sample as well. CDR3 sequence reads: CAISEILYEQYF. CDR3 nucleotide sequence: TGTGCCATCAGTGAGATCCTCTACGAGCAGTACTTC. The chain combines TRBV10-3 with TRBJ2-7; D is unresolved. There are 12 residues in the CDR3. Germline V gene sequence: CDR1 ENHRY, CDR2 SYGVKD. V lost 2 bases and J lost 3, with 5 bases in between.

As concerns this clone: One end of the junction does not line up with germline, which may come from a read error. DNA for the CDR3: TGCGCCAGCAGCCAAGACGGCACTTCGGGATCCGAGCAGTACTTC. Protein product: CASSQDGTSGSEQYF. This chain links TRBV5-5 with TRBJ2-7; a weak D match, TRBD2 (5 bases). This CDR3 comprises 15 residues. CDR1 is SGHKS, CDR2 YYEKEE, per germline (reference sequence).

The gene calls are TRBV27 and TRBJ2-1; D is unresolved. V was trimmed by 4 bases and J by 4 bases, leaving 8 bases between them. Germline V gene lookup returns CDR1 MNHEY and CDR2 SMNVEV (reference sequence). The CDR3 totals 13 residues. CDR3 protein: CASSSVRYNEQFF. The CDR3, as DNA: TGTGCCAGCAGTTCAGTTAGGTACAATGAGCAGTTCTTC.

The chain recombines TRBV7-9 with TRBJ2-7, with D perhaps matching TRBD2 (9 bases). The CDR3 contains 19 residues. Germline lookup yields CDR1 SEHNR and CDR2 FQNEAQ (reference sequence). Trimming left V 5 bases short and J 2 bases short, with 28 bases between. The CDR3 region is CASSTTRGRLAGVPYEQYF. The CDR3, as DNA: TGTGCCAGCAGCACTACCAGGGGGCGATTAGCGGGAGTCCCCTACGAGCAGTACTTC.

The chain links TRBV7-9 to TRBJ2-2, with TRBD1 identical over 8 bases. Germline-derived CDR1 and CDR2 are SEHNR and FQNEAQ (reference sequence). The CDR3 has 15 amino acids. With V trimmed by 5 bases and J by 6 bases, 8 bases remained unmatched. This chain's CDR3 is CASSPLPGGSGELFF. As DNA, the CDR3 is TGTGCCAGCAGCCCCCTCCCAGGGGGCTCCGGGGAGCTGTTTTTT. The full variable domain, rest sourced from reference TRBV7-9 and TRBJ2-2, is DTGVSQNPRHKITKRGQNVTFRCDPISEHNRLYWYRQTLGQGPEFLTYFQNEAQLEKSRLLSDRFSAERPKGSFSTLEIQRTEQGDSAMYLCASSPLPGGSGELFFGEGSRLTVL.

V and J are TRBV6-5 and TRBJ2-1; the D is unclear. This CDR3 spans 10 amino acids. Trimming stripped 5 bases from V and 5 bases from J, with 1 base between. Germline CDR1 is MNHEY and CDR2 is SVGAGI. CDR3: CASSNNEQFF. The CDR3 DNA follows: TGTGCCAGCAGTAACAATGAGCAGTTCTTC.

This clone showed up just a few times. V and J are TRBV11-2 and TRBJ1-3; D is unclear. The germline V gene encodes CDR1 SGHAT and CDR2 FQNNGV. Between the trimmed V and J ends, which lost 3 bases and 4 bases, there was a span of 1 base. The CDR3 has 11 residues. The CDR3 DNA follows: TGTGCCAGCAGCTTGGGAAACACCATATATTTT. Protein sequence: CASSLGNTIYF.

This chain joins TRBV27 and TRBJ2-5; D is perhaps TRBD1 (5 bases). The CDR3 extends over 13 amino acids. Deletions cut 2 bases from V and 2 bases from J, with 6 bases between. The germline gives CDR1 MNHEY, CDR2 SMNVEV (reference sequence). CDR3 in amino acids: CASSLRQQETQYF. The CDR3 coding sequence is TGTGCCAGCAGTTTACGACAGCAAGAGACCCAGTACTTC.

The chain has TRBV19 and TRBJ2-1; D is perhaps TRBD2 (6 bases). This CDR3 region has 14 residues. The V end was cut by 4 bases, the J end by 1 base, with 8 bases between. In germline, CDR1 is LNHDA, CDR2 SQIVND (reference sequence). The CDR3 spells CASSTGTSYNEQFF. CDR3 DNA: TGTGCCAGTAGTACCGGGACTTCCTACAATGAGCAGTTCTTC.

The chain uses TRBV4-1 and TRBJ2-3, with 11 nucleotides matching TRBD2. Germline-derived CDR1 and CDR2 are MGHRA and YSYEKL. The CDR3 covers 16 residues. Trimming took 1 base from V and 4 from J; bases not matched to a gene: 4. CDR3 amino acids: CASSQVLAGGADTQYF. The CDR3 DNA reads TGCGCCAGCAGCCAAGTGCTAGCGGGAGGCGCAGATACGCAGTATTTT.

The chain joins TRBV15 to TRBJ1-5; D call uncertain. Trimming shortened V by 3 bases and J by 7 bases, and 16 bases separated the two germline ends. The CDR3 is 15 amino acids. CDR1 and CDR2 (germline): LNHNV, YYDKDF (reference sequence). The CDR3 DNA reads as TGTGCCACCAGCAGGCCGAGAGGGCCGGGACAGCCCCAGCATTTT. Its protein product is CATSRPRGPGQPQHF.

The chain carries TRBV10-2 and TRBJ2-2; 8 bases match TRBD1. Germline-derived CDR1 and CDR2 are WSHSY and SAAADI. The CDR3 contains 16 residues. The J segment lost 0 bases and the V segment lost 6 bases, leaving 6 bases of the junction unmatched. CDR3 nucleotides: TGCGCCAGCAGCCGGGACAGGAGAACGAACACCGGGGAGCTGTTTTTT. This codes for CASSRDRRTNTGELFF.

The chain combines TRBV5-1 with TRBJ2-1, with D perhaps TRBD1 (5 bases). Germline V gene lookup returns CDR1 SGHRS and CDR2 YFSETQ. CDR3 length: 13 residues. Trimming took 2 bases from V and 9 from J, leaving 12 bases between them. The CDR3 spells CASSLPGSGEQFF. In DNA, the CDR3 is TGCGCCAGCAGCTTACCAGGGTCGGGTGAGCAGTTCTTC.

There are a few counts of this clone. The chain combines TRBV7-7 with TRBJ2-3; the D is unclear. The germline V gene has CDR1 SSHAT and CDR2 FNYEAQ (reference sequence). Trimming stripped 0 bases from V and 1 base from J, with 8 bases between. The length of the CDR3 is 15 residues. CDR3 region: CASSLAREGTDTQYF. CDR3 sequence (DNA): TGTGCCAGCAGCTTAGCGCGAGAGGGCACAGATACGCAGTATTTT.

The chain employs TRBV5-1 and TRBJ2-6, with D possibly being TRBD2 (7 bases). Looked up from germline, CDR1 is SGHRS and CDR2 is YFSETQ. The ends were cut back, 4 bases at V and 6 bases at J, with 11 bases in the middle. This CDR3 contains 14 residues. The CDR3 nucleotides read TGCGCCAGCAGCGGGGGGGCTGAGGCCAACGTCCTGACTTTC. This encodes CASSGGAEANVLTF.

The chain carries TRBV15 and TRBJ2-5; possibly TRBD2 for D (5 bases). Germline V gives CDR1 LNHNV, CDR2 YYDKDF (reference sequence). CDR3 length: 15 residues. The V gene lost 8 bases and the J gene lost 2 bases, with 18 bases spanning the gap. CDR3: CATDLASRSQETQYF. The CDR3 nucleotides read TGTGCCACCGACCTGGCTAGCCGAAGTCAAGAGACCCAGTACTTC.

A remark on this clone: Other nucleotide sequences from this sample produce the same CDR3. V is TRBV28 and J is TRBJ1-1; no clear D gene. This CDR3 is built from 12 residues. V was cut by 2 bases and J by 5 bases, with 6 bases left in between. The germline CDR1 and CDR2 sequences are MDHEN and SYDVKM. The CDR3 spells CASSLGYTEAFF. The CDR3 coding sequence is TGTGCCAGCAGTTTAGGGTATACTGAAGCTTTCTTT.

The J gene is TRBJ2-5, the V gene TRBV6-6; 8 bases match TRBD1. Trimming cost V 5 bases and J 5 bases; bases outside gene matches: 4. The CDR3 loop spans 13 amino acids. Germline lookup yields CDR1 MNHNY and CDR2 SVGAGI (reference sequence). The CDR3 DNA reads TGTGCCAGCAGTCGTTGGACAGGGGAGACCCAGTACTTC. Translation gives CASSRWTGETQYF.